Sequencing of this TCR beta chain was carried out in a study of blood T cell repertoires in COVID-19. Study-wide background: COVID-19 samples collected from the United States, Italy and Spain covered acute and convalescent phases.

The CDR3 has 14 amino acids. The ends were cut back, 5 bases at V and 2 bases at J, with 11 bases in the middle. CDR1 LGHNT and CDR2 FRNRAP come from the germline V gene. This table comes from immunoSEQ multiplex PCR, and its TCRdb copy is limited to in-frame clones, with some not included. The sample consists of 310,000 or so clones, roughly 84% of them appearing once. To note about this clone: Other nucleotide sequences in the sample specify the same CDR3.

This clonotype was sampled from a man aged 45-60 years with active or convalescent COVID-19. Material for sequencing was peripheral blood. The chain joins TRBV12-5 to TRBJ2-3; D possibly corresponds to TRBD2 (6 bases). The CDR3 nucleotides are TGTGCTAGTGGTCGGGACTCACACACAGATACGCAGTATTTT. It encodes CASGRDSHTDTQYF.